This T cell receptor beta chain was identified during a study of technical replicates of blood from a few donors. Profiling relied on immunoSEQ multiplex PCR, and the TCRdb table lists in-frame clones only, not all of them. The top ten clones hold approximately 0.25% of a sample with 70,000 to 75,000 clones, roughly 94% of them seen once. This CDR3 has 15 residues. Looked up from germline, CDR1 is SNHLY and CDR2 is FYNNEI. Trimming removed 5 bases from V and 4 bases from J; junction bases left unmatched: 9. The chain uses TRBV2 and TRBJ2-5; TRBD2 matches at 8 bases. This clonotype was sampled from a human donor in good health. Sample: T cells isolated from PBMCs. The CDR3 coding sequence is TGTGCCAGCAGTCCTGGGACTAGTTTAGCAGAGACCCAGTACTTC. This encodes CASSPGTSLAETQYF.